This T cell receptor (beta chain) was identified in a study of patients and donors after allogeneic stem cell transplantation. TCRdb recomputed calls from the RT-PCR reads with MiXCR, one row per CDR3 protein. The data contain 150,000 to 200,000 distinct CDR3 sequences, 30% of them singletons. The CDR3 contains 16 residues. Germline lookup yields CDR1 SGHTA and CDR2 FQGNSA. Trimming removed 0 bases from V and 4 bases from J, with 15 bases in between. The clonotype originates from a human donor who was either an allogeneic HSCT recipient or a stem cell or donor lymphocyte infusion donor (not recorded which). It is not recorded whose cells these are; they may come from a transplant donor. The chain recombines TRBV7-2 with TRBJ2-5; tentative D call: TRBD2 (6 bases). Sequenced input: blood, either unsorted or a sorted T cell fraction (not recorded which). The CDR3 DNA follows: TGTGCCAGCAGCTTAGCGTACGGGACTTTTATAGAGACCCAGTACTTC. Translation gives CASSLAYGTFIETQYF.